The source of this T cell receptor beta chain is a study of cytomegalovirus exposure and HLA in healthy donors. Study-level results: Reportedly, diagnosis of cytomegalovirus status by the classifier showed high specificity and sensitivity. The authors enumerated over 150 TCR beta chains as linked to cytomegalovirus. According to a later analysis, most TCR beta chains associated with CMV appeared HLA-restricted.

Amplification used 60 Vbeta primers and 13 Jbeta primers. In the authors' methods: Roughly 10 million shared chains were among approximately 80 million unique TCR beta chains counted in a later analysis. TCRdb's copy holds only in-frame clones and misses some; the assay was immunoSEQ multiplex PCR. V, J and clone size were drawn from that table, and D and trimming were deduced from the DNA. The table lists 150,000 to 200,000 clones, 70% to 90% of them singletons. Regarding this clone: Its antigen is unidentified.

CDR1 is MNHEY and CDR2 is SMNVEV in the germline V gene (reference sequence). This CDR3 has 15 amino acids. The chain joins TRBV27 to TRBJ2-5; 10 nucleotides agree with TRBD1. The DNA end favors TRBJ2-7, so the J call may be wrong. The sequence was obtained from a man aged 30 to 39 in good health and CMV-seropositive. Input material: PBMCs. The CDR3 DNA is TGTGCCAGCAGTCCGTGGACAGGGGGCTCCTACGAGCAGTACTTC. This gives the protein CASSPWTGGSYEQYF.